Below are 31 T cell receptor beta chains sequenced from a single sample in a study of shared clonotypes between healthy human individuals (TCRdb year 2020). Receptor libraries were prepared by the immunoSEQ multiplex PCR assay. The table comes from immuneACCESS by way of TCRdb, which keeps in-frame sequences with V and J called. Part of the clones is missing from these tables; in studies checked, under half for an unresolved V gene and the rest for unknown reasons. The sample table records 1.5 million to 2.5 million clones; roughly 94% of these occur just once. Around 1.2% of the sample is held by the ten biggest clonotypes. CD8 naive samples were CD45RO-negative cells positively selected for CCR7, giving a CD45RA+CCR7+ population that excluded TemRA cells. The sample comprised naive CD8+ T cells sorted from blood. What this sample's cell subset or site label stands for: CD45RA+CCR7+. Source of these receptors: a man between 18 and 29 years old in good health.

The genes are TRBV19 and TRBJ1-1, with D tentatively TRBD1 (5 bases). Trimming cost V 2 bases and J 0 bases, with 13 bases left between them. CDR1 LNHDA and CDR2 SQIVND come from the germline V gene (reference sequence). The CDR3 runs 16 residues. The CDR3 region has the DNA TGTGCCAGTAGTATATCTGTGTGGGGGTTGAACACTGAAGCTTTCTTT. This codes for CASSISVWGLNTEAFF.

This clone appeared once. The chain links TRBV10-3 to TRBJ2-6; D gene uncertain. Trimming pared 3 bases from V and 0 bases from J, leaving 6 bases between. There are 15 residues in the CDR3. Germline V lookup: CDR1 ENHRY, CDR2 SYGVKD. Here the CDR3 DNA reads TGTGCCATCAGTGACCGAGACTCTGGGGCCAACGTCCTGACTTTC. It yields the protein CAISDRDSGANVLTF.

This clone appeared a single time. The CDR3 DNA reads TGTGCCAGCAGCTTAGGGACTAGCGGGCAGTTCTTC. Its protein product is CASSLGTSGQFF. This sequence joins TRBV11-3 and TRBJ2-1, with 10 bases lining up with TRBD2. From germline, CDR1 is SGHNT and CDR2 YENEEA. The CDR3 covers 12 residues. Germline trimming cut 1 base from V and 12 bases from J; bases unmatched to any gene: 0.

Notes on this clone: Other DNA sequences of this sample code for an identical CDR3. The rearrangement links TRBV13 to TRBJ2-7; no firm D call. V lost 0 bases and J lost 2, with 5 bases in between. Germline V gene sequence: CDR1 PRHDT, CDR2 FYEKMQ (reference sequence). This CDR3 region has 13 residues. The CDR3 is CASSLGRAYEQYF. CDR3 sequence (DNA): TGTGCCAGCAGCTTAGGACGGGCCTACGAGCAGTACTTC.

Notes on this clone: This same CDR3 is encoded by further DNA sequences in the sample. The chain links TRBV27 to TRBJ2-7, with no clear D. Between the trimmed V and J ends, which lost 3 bases and 4 bases, there was a span of 10 bases. This CDR3 contains 13 residues. Germline CDR1 is MNHEY and CDR2 is SMNVEV (reference sequence). The CDR3, as DNA: TGTGCCAGCAGTTTTGGGCACACTTACGAGCAGTACTTC. Translation: CASSFGHTYEQYF.

This clone has a single count. In the same sample, other DNA sequences code for this CDR3. The chain joins TRBV7-9 to TRBJ2-7; no definite D call. CDR3 length: 14 residues. Germline V gene lookup returns CDR1 SEHNR and CDR2 FQNEAQ (reference sequence). Trimming left V 1 base short and J 1 base short, with 8 bases between. The CDR3 region is CASSLVGSSYEQYF. The CDR3 nucleotides are TGTGCCAGCAGCTTAGTTGGCAGTTCCTACGAGCAGTACTTC.

V gene TRBV6-1 combines with J gene TRBJ2-7; a weak D match, TRBD1 (6 bases). The germline CDR1 and CDR2 sequences are MNHNS and SASEGT. The CDR3 is 16 residues long. V lost 2 bases to trimming and J lost 6 bases, with 20 bases between them. The CDR3: CASSEWGPPPEVEQYF. The DNA of the CDR3 is TGTGCCAGCAGTGAATGGGGGCCCCCCCCTGAGGTCGAGCAGTACTTC.

V gene TRBV4-1 combines with J gene TRBJ2-7; D remains unclear. CDR3 length: 14 residues. Germline CDR1 and CDR2: MGHRA and YSYEKL. V lost 4 bases and J 5 bases, leaving 15 bases between the germline ends. The CDR3 sequence: CASSRATARDEQYF. For the CDR3, the DNA is TGCGCCAGCAGCCGAGCGACCGCTAGGGACGAGCAGTACTTC.

The V call is TRBV7-3, the J call TRBJ2-1, with 9 bases that match TRBD2. The trim removed 5 bases at V and 8 bases at J, leaving 10 bases unmatched. The germline V gene encodes CDR1 SGHTA and CDR2 FQGTGA. This CDR3 spans 15 amino acids. Here the CDR3 DNA reads TGTGCCAGCAGCGCGGGACTAGCCGCTGCGGATGAGCAGTTCTTC. Translating gives CASSAGLAAADEQFF.

Note on this clone: Other DNA sequences in the sample encode the same CDR3. The J gene is TRBJ2-7, the V gene TRBV9; possibly TRBD1 or TRBD2 for D (6 bases each). V was trimmed by 0 bases and J by 3 bases, leaving 10 bases between them. Germline-derived CDR1 and CDR2 are SGDLS and YYNGEE. The CDR3 is 14 amino acids. CDR3 sequence: CASSVGGGGYEQYF. The CDR3 DNA reads as TGTGCCAGCAGCGTAGGAGGAGGGGGCTACGAGCAGTACTTC.

This clone was detected once. The gene calls are TRBV9 and TRBJ1-4; 7 bases are a match to TRBD1. CDR3 length: 15 amino acids. The germline gives CDR1 SGDLS, CDR2 YYNGEE. V gave up 3 bases and J gave up 8 bases; unmatched junction bases: 10. The CDR3 bases are TGTGCCAGCAGCGGCCGGGACAGCGGTTTCGAAAAACTGTTTTTT. Translated, it gives CASSGRDSGFEKLFF.

The chain combines TRBV27 with TRBJ1-4; 7 bases line up with TRBD1. Germline V CDR1 and CDR2: MNHEY, SMNVEV (reference sequence). CDR3 size: 13 residues. Trimming removed 5 bases from V and 12 bases from J; junction bases left unmatched: 9. The CDR3 spells CASSPATGMELFF. CDR3 bases: TGTGCCAGCAGTCCTGCGACAGGGATGGAACTGTTTTTT.

As DNA, the CDR3 is TGTGCTAGTGGTTTCGACACCACCTACGAGCAGTACTTC. This encodes CASGFDTTYEQYF. The chain links TRBV12-5 to TRBJ2-7, with D unresolved. There are 13 residues in the CDR3. The V and J ends lost 3 bases and 2 bases respectively, with 8 bases between them. Per germline, CDR1 LGHNT and CDR2 FRNRAP.

This chain links TRBV7-2 with TRBJ2-1; tentative D call: TRBD2 (6 bases). CDR3 size: 13 residues. Germline V gene data show CDR1 as SGHTA and CDR2 as FQGNSA. V was trimmed by 3 bases and J by 9 bases, leaving 12 bases between them. CDR3 DNA sequence: TGTGCCAGCAGCTTGACTAGTGGGGCTGAGCAGTTCTTC. This sequence encodes CASSLTSGAEQFF.

This clone was picked up one time. The chain carries TRBV6-5 and TRBJ2-1; D is unclear. The CDR3 length is 13 residues. Per the germline V gene, CDR1 is MNHEY and CDR2 is SVGAGI. Trimming took 4 bases from V and 1 from J, leaving 5 bases between them. The CDR3 loop is CASSWGSYNEQFF. The CDR3, as DNA: TGTGCCAGCAGTTGGGGATCCTACAATGAGCAGTTCTTC.

The chain joins TRBV23-1 to TRBJ1-2; D gene uncertain. TRBV23-1 is an ORF, with its function uncertain. Trimming cost V 2 bases and J 0 bases, with 22 bases left between them. CDR3 size: 19 residues. The CDR3 spells CASSQRPLRAANTNYGYTF. CDR3 nucleotide sequence: TGCGCCAGCAGTCAACGCCCGTTGAGGGCAGCGAACACTAACTATGGCTACACCTTC.

The V gene is TRBV2, the J gene TRBJ2-7, with D possibly TRBD1 on 5 matching bases. The CDR3 is 12 amino acids. Deletions cut 4 bases from V and 3 bases from J, with 7 bases between. Per the germline V gene, CDR1 is SNHLY and CDR2 is FYNNEI. CDR3 in amino acids: CASSGQIYEQYF. The CDR3, as DNA: TGTGCCAGCAGTGGACAGATCTACGAGCAGTACTTC. The whole variable domain, remainder taken from reference TRBV2 and TRBJ2-7, is EPEVTQTPSHQVTQMGQEVILRCVPISNHLYFYWYRQILGQKVEFLVSFYNNEISEKSEIFDDQFSVERPDGSNFTLKIRSTKLEDSAMYFCASSGQIYEQYFGPGTRLTVT.

This clone came up once. The J gene is TRBJ2-7, the V gene TRBV6-5, with a weak D call TRBD1 (5 bases). V lost 10 bases, J lost 6 bases, and 16 bases lay in between. Germline CDR1 reads MNHEY; CDR2 reads SVGAGI. The CDR3 contains 12 residues. CDR3 in amino acids: CATKDIAGEQYF. CDR3 DNA: TGTGCCACTAAGGACATAGCTGGCGAGCAGTACTTC.

V is TRBV10-2 and J is TRBJ1-1; 8 bases are shared with TRBD1. CDR1 and CDR2 from the germline V gene are WSHSY and SAAADI. The CDR3 runs 17 residues. The trim removed 4 bases at V and 0 bases at J, leaving 10 bases unmatched. The CDR3 spells CASSAVPGQAMNTEAFF. The CDR3 DNA reads TGCGCCAGCAGTGCAGTCCCGGGACAGGCCATGAACACTGAAGCTTTCTTT.

In this sample, this clone turned up once. V and J are TRBV14 and TRBJ1-1; no firm D call. CDR1 is SGHDN, CDR2 FVKESK, per germline. The CDR3 totals 14 residues. With 4 bases removed from V and 1 base from J, the gap between germline ends came to 10 bases. Written as DNA, the CDR3 is TGTGCCAGCAGCCCGTGGGTAGCGAACACTGAAGCTTTCTTT. This encodes CASSPWVANTEAFF. The full variable domain, rest sourced from reference TRBV14 and TRBJ1-1, is EAGVTQFPSHSVIEKGQTVTLRCDPISGHDNLYWYRRVMGKEIKFLLHFVKESKQDESGMPNNRFLAERTGGTYSTLKVQPAELEDSGVYFCASSPWVANTEAFFGQGTRLTVV.

The chain uses TRBV6-4 and TRBJ2-3; 7 bases map to TRBD1. Germline V gives CDR1 MRHNA, CDR2 SNTAGT. The CDR3 extends over 17 amino acids. With 2 bases clipped from V and 4 bases from J, the junction kept 12 bases outside the gene matches. CDR3 sequence: CASSDSPRRGSPDTQYF. DNA of the CDR3: TGTGCCAGCAGTGACAGTCCCCGCAGGGGGAGTCCAGATACGCAGTATTTT.

The chain employs TRBV19 and TRBJ1-2; D remains ambiguous. Trimming took 6 bases from V and 2 from J, leaving 7 bases between them. Germline CDR1 is LNHDA and CDR2 is SQIVND (reference sequence). The CDR3 has 12 amino acids. The CDR3 spells CASSDFNYGYTF. CDR3 in DNA: TGTGCCAGTAGCGACTTCAACTATGGCTACACCTTC.

The V call is TRBV19, the J call TRBJ1-2; the match to TRBD1 covers 10 bases. CDR3 length equals 14 residues. Per the germline V gene, CDR1 is LNHDA and CDR2 is SQIVND (reference sequence). V lost 3 bases to trimming and J lost 6 bases; unmatched junction nucleotides: 4. The CDR3 reads CASSIRGQGDGYTF. The CDR3 DNA is TGTGCCAGTAGTATTCGCGGACAGGGGGATGGCTACACCTTC. Full variable domain (outside the CDR3, taken from reference TRBV19 and TRBJ1-2): DGGITQSPKYLFRKEGQNVTLSCEQNLNHDAMYWYRQDPGQGLRLIYYSQIVNDFQKGDIAEGYSVSREKKESFPLTVTSAQKNPTAFYLCASSIRGQGDGYTFGSGTRLTVV.

The chain joins TRBV15 to TRBJ1-6; D gene ambiguous. Trimming stripped 1 base from V and 5 bases from J, with 12 bases between. This CDR3 is built from 16 residues. Looked up from germline, CDR1 is LNHNV and CDR2 is YYDKDF (reference sequence). In nucleotides, the CDR3 is TGTGCCACCAGCAGAGGATGGCAAGCGGATAATTCACCCCTCCACTTT. This sequence encodes CATSRGWQADNSPLHF. Drawing the rest from reference TRBV15 and TRBJ1-6, the complete variable domain is DAMVIQNPRYQVTQFGKPVTLSCSQTLNHNVMYWYQQKSSQAPKLLFHYYDKDFNNEADTPDNFQSRRPNTSFCFLDIRSPGLGDTAMYLCATSRGWQADNSPLHFGNGTRLTVT.

J is TRBJ2-7 and V is TRBV28; 11 bases are a match to TRBD1. V shed 10 bases, J shed 3 bases, and the junction held 8 bases outside the gene matches. CDR1 and CDR2 from the germline V gene are MDHEN and SYDVKM. The CDR3 totals 14 residues. CDR3 protein: CAIQIGTGGYEQYF. The CDR3 DNA reads TGTGCCATTCAGATAGGGACAGGGGGCTACGAGCAGTACTTC.

The V and J genes are TRBV27 and TRBJ2-2; D gene unclear. Germline V gene data show CDR1 as MNHEY and CDR2 as SMNVEV (reference sequence). Trimming stripped 7 bases from V and 3 bases from J, with 12 bases between. The CDR3 runs 14 residues. The CDR3 region has the DNA TGTGCCAGCACCCCGGGTCGCTACACCGGGGAGCTGTTTTTT. It specifies CASTPGRYTGELFF.

The gene calls are TRBV6-1 and TRBJ2-1; TRBD2 matches at 9 bases. The CDR3 contains 16 residues. The germline V gene has CDR1 MNHNS and CDR2 SASEGT. V shed 0 bases and J 10 bases; nucleotides not matched to a gene: 10. The CDR3 is CASSEAWGLAPREQFF. The CDR3 bases are TGTGCCAGCAGTGAAGCCTGGGGACTAGCCCCTCGGGAGCAGTTCTTC.

The CDR3: CATSTPGGADSGNTIYF. The CDR3 nucleotides are TGTGCCACCAGCACGCCGGGAGGGGCGGATTCTGGAAACACCATATATTTT. The chain couples TRBV15 to TRBJ1-3; the D gene is possibly TRBD1 (5 bases). CDR3 size: 17 residues. The germline V gene encodes CDR1 LNHNV and CDR2 YYDKDF (reference sequence). Trimming took 4 bases from V and 1 from J, leaving 17 bases between them.

This chain joins TRBV13 and TRBJ2-7; perhaps TRBD2 as D (6 bases). Germline assignment: CDR1 PRHDT and CDR2 FYEKMQ (reference sequence). V shed 0 bases and J shed 7 bases, with 10 bases lying between them. The CDR3 totals 13 residues. CDR3 DNA: TGTGCCAGCAGCTTAGGTAGAGCGGGTGAGCAGTACTTC. Encoded protein: CASSLGRAGEQYF.

The chain combines TRBV7-2 with TRBJ2-7, with a tentative D call TRBD1 (5 bases). Trimming removed 1 base at V and 1 base at J, with 8 bases between. Germline lookup yields CDR1 SGHTA and CDR2 FQGNSA. CDR3 size: 14 residues. The CDR3 DNA is TGTGCCAGCAGCTTAGTGGACATTTCCTACGAGCAGTACTTC. It yields the protein CASSLVDISYEQYF. The variable domain in full, with the rest retrieved from reference TRBV7-2 and TRBJ2-7, is GAGVSQSPSNKVTEKGKDVELRCDPISGHTALYWYRQSLGQGLEFLIYFQGNSAPDKSGLPSDRFSAERTGGSVSTLTIQRTQQEDSAVYLCASSLVDISYEQYFGPGTRLTVT.

The rearrangement joins TRBV2 to TRBJ2-3; 9 bases are a match to TRBD2. The CDR3 is made up of 16 amino acids. With V trimmed by 8 bases and J by 1 base, 10 bases remained unmatched. Germline V gene lookup returns CDR1 SNHLY and CDR2 FYNNEI. CDR3 region: CASLAGDSVGTDTQYF. The CDR3 DNA reads as TGTGCCAGCTTAGCGGGAGATTCGGTTGGCACAGATACGCAGTATTTT.